Shown below are 20 T cell receptor beta chains from a single sample sequenced in a study of CD8+ T cells in alopecia areata. Treatment defined: oral pan-JAK inhibitor, 5-10 mg twice daily. After isolation, RNA underwent reverse transcription to generate cDNA as the sequencing template. Repertoires were generated with immunoSEQ multiplex PCR, while TCRdb's copy carries only in-frame clones and drops some. Among fewer than 150,000 clones, less than 75% were seen once, and the ten largest hold almost 30%. The source material was CD8+ T cells sorted from blood, sampled at week 4, from a patient treated with tofacitinib. All receptors derive from a human donor with alopecia areata.

This clone has just one count. The chain recombines TRBV30 with TRBJ2-3; no definite D call. Germline loops: CDR1 GTSNPN, CDR2 SVGIG (reference sequence). This CDR3 contains 13 residues. V lost 1 base and J lost 3, with 8 bases in between. The CDR3 sequence: CAWSDLGTDTQYF. DNA of the CDR3: TGTGCCTGGAGTGATCTGGGGACAGATACGCAGTATTTT.

This sequence joins TRBV6-6 and TRBJ2-5; 10 bases fit TRBD1. With V trimmed by 2 bases and J by 5 bases, 8 bases remained unmatched. The germline gives CDR1 MNHNY, CDR2 SVGAGI (reference sequence). This CDR3 has 16 amino acids. CDR3 residues: CASSYPGTGDVETQYF. CDR3 nucleotide sequence: TGTGCCAGCAGTTACCCCGGGACAGGGGACGTGGAGACCCAGTACTTC.

This clone was picked up one time. The rearrangement joins TRBV25-1 to TRBJ1-1; D unresolved. Trimming took 5 bases from V and 4 from J, leaving 11 bases between them. The germline V gene has CDR1 MGHDK and CDR2 SYGVNS. The CDR3 is 13 residues long. The CDR3 DNA reads TGTGCCAGCAGTTCCCGGTGGCGCACTGAAGCTTTCTTT. It encodes CASSSRWRTEAFF.

V is TRBV4-2 and J is TRBJ1-1; D is undetermined. Germline V gene data show CDR1 as LGHNA and CDR2 as YNFKEQ. Trimming removed 0 bases at V and 5 bases at J, with 10 bases between. This CDR3 contains 14 residues. In nucleotides, the CDR3 is TGTGCCAGCAGCCAAGATCTTCGGGGAACTGAAGCTTTCTTT. It translates to CASSQDLRGTEAFF.

The CDR3 spells CASSQGGHNTGELFF. CDR3 nucleotide sequence: TGCGCCAGCAGCCAAGGAGGACACAACACCGGGGAGCTGTTTTTT. This chain connects TRBV4-1 to TRBJ2-2, with D possibly matching TRBD1 (5 bases). Germline CDR1 and CDR2: MGHRA and YSYEKL. The CDR3 contains 15 residues. Trimming cost V 1 base and J 2 bases, with 8 bases left between them.

This chain uses TRBV6-1 with TRBJ1-2; 8 nucleotides match TRBD1. Per germline, CDR1 MNHNS and CDR2 SASEGT. J gave up 0 bases and V 2 bases, and 2 bases lay outside the gene matches. The CDR3 consists of 15 residues. Written as DNA, the CDR3 is TGTGCCAGCAGTGAATTGACAGGGGCTAACTATGGCTACACCTTC. Protein: CASSELTGANYGYTF.

This clone was observed a few times. The V and J genes are TRBV10-3 and TRBJ2-1; a weak D match, TRBD2 (6 bases). This CDR3 comprises 14 residues. The V gene lost 11 bases and the J gene lost 5 bases, with 19 bases spanning the gap. Germline CDR1 ENHRY, CDR2 SYGVKD. CDR3 DNA: TGTGCCCACCCGAATGGGGGGATGGACAATGAGCAGTTCTTC. Translating it yields CAHPNGGMDNEQFF.

As concerns this clone: The junction and the germline gene differ at one end; a read error may be behind it. V and J are TRBV30 and TRBJ1-1; D call uncertain. This CDR3 has 12 amino acids. Germline lookup yields CDR1 GTSNPN and CDR2 SVGIG (reference sequence). The CDR3 is CAWSILKTEAFF. The CDR3 coding sequence is TGTGCCTGGAGTATCTTGAAGACTGAAGCTTTCTTT.

The chain employs TRBV30 and TRBJ1-6; D is ambiguous. The germline CDR1 and CDR2 sequences are GTSNPN and SVGIG (reference sequence). The CDR3 consists of 11 residues. V lost 2 bases to trimming and J lost 7 bases, with 3 bases between them. The CDR3 spells CAWSMNSPLHF. The CDR3 DNA is TGTGCCTGGAGTATGAATTCACCCCTCCACTTT.

This clone occurred once. This chain joins TRBV9 and TRBJ2-1, with 8 bases aligning to TRBD2. The J segment lost 4 bases and the V segment lost 5 bases, leaving 2 bases of the junction unmatched. The germline V gene has CDR1 SGDLS and CDR2 YYNGEE. The CDR3 is 13 amino acids. CDR3 DNA: TGTGCCAGCAGGGCGGGGGGTTACAATGAGCAGTTCTTC. Amino acid sequence: CASRAGGYNEQFF.

The V gene is TRBV30, the J gene TRBJ1-2; D is perhaps TRBD1 (6 bases). The germline V gene has CDR1 GTSNPN and CDR2 SVGIG (reference sequence). V was trimmed by 5 bases and J by 2 bases, leaving 12 bases between them. This CDR3 is 13 amino acids long. CDR3 protein: CAWDRGRNYGYTF. CDR3 DNA: TGTGCCTGGGATAGGGGGAGGAACTATGGCTACACCTTC.

V gene TRBV2 combines with J gene TRBJ1-2, with D possibly being TRBD1 (5 bases). CDR1 and CDR2 (germline): SNHLY, FYNNEI. CDR3 length equals 15 residues. Trimming took 2 bases from V and 0 from J, leaving 10 bases between them. The DNA for the CDR3 is TGTGCCAGCAGTGAACAGAGACAGACTAACTATGGCTACACCTTC. Its translation: CASSEQRQTNYGYTF.

This clone was seen a handful of times. The chain joins TRBV2 to TRBJ2-4; D unclear. V lost 1 base to trimming and J lost 0 bases, with 7 bases between them. The CDR3 extends over 15 amino acids. CDR1 is SNHLY, CDR2 FYNNEI, per germline. The CDR3 here is CASSEEWGAKNIQYF. CDR3 sequence (DNA): TGTGCCAGCAGTGAAGAGTGGGGAGCCAAAAACATTCAGTACTTC.

The CDR3 sequence: CAWSVGGGNGYTF. CDR3 coding DNA: TGTGCCTGGAGTGTCGGGGGAGGCAATGGCTACACCTTC. This chain links TRBV30 with TRBJ1-2; D is possibly TRBD1 (5 bases). The CDR3 loop spans 13 amino acids. V gave up 0 bases and J gave up 6 bases, with 11 bases separating them. Germline V gene data show CDR1 as GTSNPN and CDR2 as SVGIG (reference sequence).

The V and J genes are TRBV4-3 and TRBJ2-1; TRBD2 agrees at 8 bases. After removal of 1 base from V and 0 bases from J, the junction contained 8 bases not matched to a gene. Germline values: CDR1 LGHNA, CDR2 YSLEER. This CDR3 contains 18 residues. CDR3 residues: CASSQAFSGEGSYNEQFF. In DNA form, the CDR3 reads TGCGCCAGCAGCCAAGCATTTAGCGGGGAGGGCTCCTACAATGAGCAGTTCTTC.

The chain recombines TRBV7-9 with TRBJ1-2; D gene unclear. Trimming cost V 1 base and J 5 bases, with 11 bases left between them. The CDR3 has 14 residues. The germline gives CDR1 SEHNR, CDR2 FQNEAQ (reference sequence). The CDR3 protein is CASSLDIRGYGYTF. CDR3 coding DNA: TGTGCCAGCAGCTTAGATATTCGGGGTTATGGCTACACCTTC.

This clone was picked up a small number of times. The V and J genes are TRBV7-9 and TRBJ2-6; D is ambiguous. Looked up from germline, CDR1 is SEHNR and CDR2 is FQNEAQ (reference sequence). V dropped 2 bases and J dropped 0 bases, with 5 bases sitting between them. The CDR3 loop spans 15 amino acids. The CDR3 spells CASSLMDSGANVLTF. CDR3 DNA: TGTGCCAGCAGCTTAATGGACTCTGGGGCCAACGTCCTGACTTTC.

The CDR3 reads CAWRMTATEAFF. The DNA for the CDR3 is TGTGCCTGGAGGATGACAGCTACCGAAGCTTTCTTT. J is TRBJ1-1 and V is TRBV30; maybe TRBD1 (5 bases). The CDR3 sequence is 12 residues long. Germline V gives CDR1 GTSNPN, CDR2 SVGIG (reference sequence). V was shortened by 3 bases and J by 8 bases, with 13 bases between the two germline ends.

This clone has just a few counts. The sample has other DNA sequences that encode this CDR3 too. The chain employs TRBV30 and TRBJ2-7; TRBD2 agrees at 7 bases. Germline CDR1 GTSNPN, CDR2 SVGIG (reference sequence). CDR3 length: 13 residues. The V and J ends lost 2 bases and 1 base, in that order; junction bases with no gene match: 2. CDR3 residues: CAWSSGGSYEQYF. CDR3 in DNA: TGTGCCTGGAGTTCGGGGGGTTCCTACGAGCAGTACTTC.

The rearrangement joins TRBV30 to TRBJ1-6; D unclear. The CDR3 totals 15 residues. Deletions cut 2 bases from V and 11 bases from J, with 19 bases between. Germline assignment: CDR1 GTSNPN and CDR2 SVGIG (reference sequence). CDR3 protein: CAWSSIQQGSAPLHF. The CDR3 bases are TGTGCCTGGAGTTCAATACAGCAAGGGAGCGCACCCCTCCACTTT.